Listed below are T cell receptor beta chains from one sample, sequenced in a study of cytomegalovirus exposure and HLA in healthy donors. TCRdb's table, derived via immunoSEQ multiplex PCR, lists solely in-frame clones and lacks some. Among over 100,000 clones, over 75% were seen once, and the ten largest hold nearly 6.5%. Material: PBMCs. These receptors were collected from a woman aged 18-29 years in good health and CMV-seropositive. Each CDR3 is given with its conserved first and last residue. The D gene is left open where the match is weak. Size tells how often a clone was seen (once, few, many) or the class of an expanded clone, and some rows leave it out.

CDR3 protein	CDR3 DNA	clone size	V gene	J gene	D gene
CASSHRTRDRANTEAFF	TGCGCCAGCAGCCACCGGACCCGGGACAGGGCGAACACTGAAGCTTTCTTT	NA	TRBV4-1	TRBJ1-1	TRBD1
CASKGEVGGSPLHF	TGTGCCAGCAAGGGTGAGGTAGGGGGCTCACCCCTCCACTTT	NA	TRBV6-1	TRBJ1-6	TRBD1
CASGQGVSYEQYF	TGTGCCAGCGGACAGGGGGTGAGCTACGAGCAGTACTTC	NA	TRBV2	TRBJ2-7	TRBD1
CASSIDPATKNTEAFF	TGTGCCAGTAGTATAGATCCAGCGACCAAGAACACTGAAGCTTTCTTT	NA	TRBV19	TRBJ1-1	NA
CASSLAGLTSTDTQYF	TGCGCCAGCAGCTTGGCAGGGTTAACTAGCACAGATACGCAGTATTTT	NA	TRBV5-1	TRBJ2-3	NA
CACQTGGHSNQPQHF	TGTGCCTGTCAGACAGGGGGCCATAGCAATCAGCCCCAGCATTTT	NA	TRBV30	TRBJ1-5	TRBD1
CASSSIGGEETQYF	TGTGCCAGCAGCTCTATAGGGGGCGAAGAGACCCAGTACTTC	NA	TRBV11-3	TRBJ2-5	TRBD1
CASSLALAGGVETQYF	TGCGCCAGCAGCTTGGCCCTAGCGGGGGGGGTTGAGACCCAGTACTTC	NA	TRBV5-1	TRBJ2-5	TRBD2
CASSAGGQGNTEAFF	TGTGCCAGCTCGGCCGGAGGGCAGGGGAACACTGAAGCTTTCTTT	NA	TRBV18	TRBJ1-1	NA
CASSLDGLAGEKYPGELFF	TGTGCCAGCAGCTTAGACGGACTAGCGGGAGAAAAGTACCCCGGGGAGCTGTTTTTT	NA	TRBV7-9	TRBJ2-2	TRBD2
CASSVRQGNEKLFF	TGTGCCAGCAGCGTGCGACAGGGAAATGAAAAACTGTTTTTT	NA	TRBV7-2	TRBJ1-4	TRBD1
CSSRTGTRSGEQFF	TGCAGCTCTAGAACCGGGACTAGGTCGGGTGAGCAGTTCTTC	NA	TRBV29-1	TRBJ2-1	TRBD2
CASSPETRLVDEQYF	TGTGCCAGCTCACCCGAAACTCGACTAGTCGACGAGCAGTACTTC	once	TRBV18	TRBJ2-7	NA
CASSVVGGADNEQFF	TGTGCCAGCAGCGTAGTTGGCGGGGCTGACAATGAGCAGTTCTTC	NA	TRBV9	TRBJ2-1	NA
CASSSPDRGNEQYF	TGTGCCAGCAGTTCCCCGGACAGGGGGAACGAGCAGTACTTC	NA	TRBV28	TRBJ2-7	TRBD1
CASSRTGQKWTSSYEQYF	TGTGCCAGTAGTCGAACTGGGCAGAAATGGACAAGCTCCTACGAGCAGTACTTC	NA	TRBV19	TRBJ2-7	NA
CASSPGGITEAFF	TGTGCCAGCAGCCCCGGGGGGATCACTGAAGCTTTCTTT	few	TRBV7-2	TRBJ1-1	NA
CAWNQGLGATNEKLFF	TGTGCCTGGAATCAGGGTTTAGGAGCAACTAATGAAAAACTGTTTTTT	NA	TRBV30	TRBJ1-4	NA
CASSPAGQETQYF	TGTGCCAGCAGCCCGGCAGGTCAAGAGACCCAGTACTTC	NA	TRBV5-4	TRBJ2-5	NA
CASSGQPPKNYGYTF	TGTGCCAGCAGTGGACAGCCACCCAAGAACTATGGCTACACCTTC	many	TRBV2	TRBJ1-2	NA
CASSERGLYYGYTF	TGTGCCAGCAGTGAAAGGGGGCTTTACTATGGCTACACCTTC	NA	TRBV25-1	TRBJ1-2	TRBD1
CASSIAGYYNEQFF	TGTGCCAGCAGTATAGCGGGGTACTACAATGAGCAGTTCTTC	NA	TRBV6-5	TRBJ2-1	TRBD2
CASSLGPWEGDTEAFF	TGTGCCAGCAGCTTAGGACCTTGGGAGGGGGACACTGAAGCTTTCTTT	NA	TRBV7-8	TRBJ1-1	NA